This TCR beta chain was recorded in a study of cytomegalovirus exposure and HLA in healthy donors. For the study at large: Earlier, some 200 million T cells were analyzed, and more than 100 million unique TCR beta sequences were found among them.

This PCR relied on a set of 60 Vbeta primers and 13 Jbeta primers. The protocol was immunoSEQ multiplex PCR, while the TCRdb copy is restricted to in-frame clones and leaves out a portion. The sample holds approximately 190,000 clones, approximately 80% seen once. The V end was cut by 1 base, the J end by 1 base, with 10 bases between. This CDR3 region has 16 residues. Per the germline V gene, CDR1 is SGHDN and CDR2 is FVKESK. Material: PBMCs. The receptor was isolated from a woman aged 18-29 years in good health and CMV-seropositive. The chain links TRBV14 to TRBJ2-2, with D perhaps matching TRBD1 (6 bases). The CDR3 region is CASSQVTGRNTGELFF. The CDR3 nucleotides read TGTGCCAGCAGCCAAGTAACAGGGAGGAACACCGGGGAGCTGTTTTTT.